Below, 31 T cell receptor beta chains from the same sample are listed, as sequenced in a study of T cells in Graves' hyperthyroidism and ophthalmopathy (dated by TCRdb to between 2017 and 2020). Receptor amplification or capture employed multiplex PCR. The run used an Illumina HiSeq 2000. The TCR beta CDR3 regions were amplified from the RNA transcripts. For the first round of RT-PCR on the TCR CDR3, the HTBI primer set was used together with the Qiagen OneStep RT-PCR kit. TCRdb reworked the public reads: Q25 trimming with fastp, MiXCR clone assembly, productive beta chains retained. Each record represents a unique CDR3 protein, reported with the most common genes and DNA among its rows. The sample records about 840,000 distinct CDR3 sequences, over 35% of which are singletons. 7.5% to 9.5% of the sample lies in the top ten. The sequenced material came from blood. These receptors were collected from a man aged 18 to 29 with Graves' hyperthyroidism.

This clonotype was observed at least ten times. In DNA, the CDR3 is TGCAGTGCTAGGAGGGCTCTACAGCCCCAGCATTTT. Translated, it gives CSARRALQPQHF. The rearrangement links TRBV20-1 to TRBJ1-5; D is uncertain. The CDR3 is 12 residues long. Looked up from germline, CDR1 is DFQATT and CDR2 is SNEGSKA (reference sequence). The V gene lost 3 bases and the J gene lost 7 bases, with 10 bases spanning the gap.

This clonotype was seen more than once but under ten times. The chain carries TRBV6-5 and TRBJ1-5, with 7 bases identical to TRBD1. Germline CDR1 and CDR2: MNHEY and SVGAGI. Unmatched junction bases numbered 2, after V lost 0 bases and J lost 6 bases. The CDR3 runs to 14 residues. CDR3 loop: CASSYSPGGQPQHF. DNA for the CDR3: TGTGCCAGCAGTTACTCTCCAGGGGGTCAGCCCCAGCATTTT.

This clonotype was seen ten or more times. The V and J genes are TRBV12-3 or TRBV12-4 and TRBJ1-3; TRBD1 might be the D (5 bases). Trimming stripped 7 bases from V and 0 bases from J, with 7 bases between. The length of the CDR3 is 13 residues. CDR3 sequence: CASTQGSGNTIYF. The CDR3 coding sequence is TGTGCCAGCACCCAGGGCTCTGGAAACACCATATATTTT.

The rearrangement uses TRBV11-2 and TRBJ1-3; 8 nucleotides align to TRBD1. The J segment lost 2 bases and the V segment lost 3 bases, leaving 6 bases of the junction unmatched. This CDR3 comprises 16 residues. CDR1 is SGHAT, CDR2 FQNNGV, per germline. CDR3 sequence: CASSFLTGEAGNTIYF. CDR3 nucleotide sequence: TGTGCCAGCAGCTTTCTGACAGGGGAGGCTGGAAACACCATATATTTT.

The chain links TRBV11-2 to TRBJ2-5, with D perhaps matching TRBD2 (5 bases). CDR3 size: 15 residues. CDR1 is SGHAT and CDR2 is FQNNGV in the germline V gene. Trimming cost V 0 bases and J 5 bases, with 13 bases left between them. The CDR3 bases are TGTGCCAGCAGCTTAGACTTTGGGTCGGGGGAGACCCAGTACTTC. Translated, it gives CASSLDFGSGETQYF.

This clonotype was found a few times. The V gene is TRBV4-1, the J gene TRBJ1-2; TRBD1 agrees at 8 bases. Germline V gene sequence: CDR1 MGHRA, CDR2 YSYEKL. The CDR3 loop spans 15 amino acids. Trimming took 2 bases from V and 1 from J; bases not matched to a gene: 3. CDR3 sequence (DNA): TGCGCCAGCAGCCAACGGACAGGGAGTAACTATGGCTACACCTTC. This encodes CASSQRTGSNYGYTF.

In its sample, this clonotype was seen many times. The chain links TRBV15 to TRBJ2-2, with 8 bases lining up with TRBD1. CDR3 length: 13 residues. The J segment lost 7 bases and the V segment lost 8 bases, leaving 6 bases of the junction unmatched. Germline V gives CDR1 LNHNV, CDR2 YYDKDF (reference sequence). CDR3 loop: CATHDRGSGELFF. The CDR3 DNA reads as TGTGCCACCCACGACAGGGGAAGCGGGGAGCTGTTTTTT. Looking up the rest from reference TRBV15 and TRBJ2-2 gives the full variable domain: DAMVIQNPRYQVTQFGKPVTLSCSQTLNHNVMYWYQQKSSQAPKLLFHYYDKDFNNEADTPDNFQSRRPNTSFCFLDIRSPGLGDTAMYLCATHDRGSGELFFGEGSRLTVL.

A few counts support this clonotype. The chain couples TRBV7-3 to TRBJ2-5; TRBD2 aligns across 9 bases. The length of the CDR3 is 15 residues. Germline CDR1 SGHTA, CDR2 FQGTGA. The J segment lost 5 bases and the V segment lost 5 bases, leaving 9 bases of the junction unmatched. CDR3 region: CASSPTGGRAETQYF. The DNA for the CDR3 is TGTGCCAGCAGCCCGACTGGCGGGAGGGCGGAGACCCAGTACTTC.

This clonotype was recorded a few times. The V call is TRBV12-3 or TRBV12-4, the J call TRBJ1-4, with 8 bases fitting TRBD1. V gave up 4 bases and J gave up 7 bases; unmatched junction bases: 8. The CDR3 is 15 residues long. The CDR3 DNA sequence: TGTGCCAGCAGTTATTCCGGGACAGGAGGTGAAAAACTGTTTTTT. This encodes CASSYSGTGGEKLFF.

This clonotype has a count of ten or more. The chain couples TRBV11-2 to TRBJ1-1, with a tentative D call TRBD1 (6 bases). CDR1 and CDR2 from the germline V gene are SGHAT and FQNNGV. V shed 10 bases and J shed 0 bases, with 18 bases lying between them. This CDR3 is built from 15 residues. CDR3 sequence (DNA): TGTGCCACCCTACCACAGGGCGCGATGAACACTGAAGCTTTCTTT. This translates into CATLPQGAMNTEAFF.

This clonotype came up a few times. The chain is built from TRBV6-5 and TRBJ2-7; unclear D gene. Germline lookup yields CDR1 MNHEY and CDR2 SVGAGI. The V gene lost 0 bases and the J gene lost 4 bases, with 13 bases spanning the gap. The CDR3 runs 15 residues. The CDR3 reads CASSYSAGPYYEQYF. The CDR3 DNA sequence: TGTGCCAGCAGTTACTCTGCCGGGCCATATTACGAGCAGTACTTC.

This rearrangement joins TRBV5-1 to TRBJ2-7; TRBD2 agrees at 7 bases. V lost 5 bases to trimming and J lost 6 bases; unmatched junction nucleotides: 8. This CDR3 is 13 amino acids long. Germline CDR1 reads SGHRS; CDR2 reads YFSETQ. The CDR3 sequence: CASSWRERSEQYF. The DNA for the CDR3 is TGCGCCAGCAGTTGGCGGGAGAGGAGCGAGCAGTACTTC.

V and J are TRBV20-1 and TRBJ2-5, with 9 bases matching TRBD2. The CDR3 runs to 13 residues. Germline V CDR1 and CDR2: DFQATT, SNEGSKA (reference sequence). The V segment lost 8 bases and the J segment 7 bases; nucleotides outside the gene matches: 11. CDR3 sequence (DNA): TGCAGTCAAAACTTAGCGGGAGAAGGGACCCAGTACTTC. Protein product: CSQNLAGEGTQYF.

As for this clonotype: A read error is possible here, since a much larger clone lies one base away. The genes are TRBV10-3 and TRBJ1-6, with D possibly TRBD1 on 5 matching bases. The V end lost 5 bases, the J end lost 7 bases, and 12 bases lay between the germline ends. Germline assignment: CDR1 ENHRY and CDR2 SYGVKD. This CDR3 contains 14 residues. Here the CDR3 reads CAISPTGSNSPLHF. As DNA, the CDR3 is TGTGCCATCAGTCCTACAGGATCCAATTCACCCCTCCACTTT.

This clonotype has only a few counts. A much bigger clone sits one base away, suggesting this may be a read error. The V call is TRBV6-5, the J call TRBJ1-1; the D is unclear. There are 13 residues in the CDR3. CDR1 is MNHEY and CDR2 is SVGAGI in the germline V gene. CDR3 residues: CACSYSGNTEAFF. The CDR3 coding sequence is TGTGCCTGCAGTTACTCGGGGAACACTGAAGCTTTCTTT.

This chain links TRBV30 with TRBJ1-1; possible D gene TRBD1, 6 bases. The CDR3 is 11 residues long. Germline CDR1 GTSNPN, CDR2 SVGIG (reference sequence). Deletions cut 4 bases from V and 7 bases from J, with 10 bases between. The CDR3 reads CAWKGGGEAFF. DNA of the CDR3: TGTGCCTGGAAAGGAGGGGGTGAAGCTTTCTTT.

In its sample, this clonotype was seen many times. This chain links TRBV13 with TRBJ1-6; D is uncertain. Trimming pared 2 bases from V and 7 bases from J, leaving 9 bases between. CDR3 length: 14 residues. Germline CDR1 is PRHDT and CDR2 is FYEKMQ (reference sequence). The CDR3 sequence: CASSLRTANSPLHF. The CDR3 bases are TGTGCCAGCAGCTTAAGGACGGCAAATTCACCCCTCCACTTT.

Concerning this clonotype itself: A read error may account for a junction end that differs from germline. CDR3 residues: CAASRAGGETQYF. The CDR3 nucleotides read TGTGCCGCCAGCAGAGCCGGGGGGGAGACCCAGTACTTC. V gene TRBV15 combines with J gene TRBJ2-5, with TRBD2 matching over 7 bases. Germline assignment: CDR1 LNHNV and CDR2 YYDKDF (reference sequence). The CDR3 extends over 13 amino acids.

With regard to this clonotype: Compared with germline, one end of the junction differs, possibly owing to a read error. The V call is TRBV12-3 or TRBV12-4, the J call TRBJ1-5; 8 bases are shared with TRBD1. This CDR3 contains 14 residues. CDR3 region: CASSFGQGYQPQHF. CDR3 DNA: TGTGCCAGTAGTTTTGGACAGGGCTATCAGCCCCAGCATTTT.

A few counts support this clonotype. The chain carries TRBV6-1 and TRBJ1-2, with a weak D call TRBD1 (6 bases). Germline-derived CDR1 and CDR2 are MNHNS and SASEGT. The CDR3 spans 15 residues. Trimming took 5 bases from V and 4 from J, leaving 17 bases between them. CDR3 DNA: TGTGCCAGCAGTTACTCAGGGACAAGGGCCTATGGCTACACCTTC. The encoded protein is CASSYSGTRAYGYTF.

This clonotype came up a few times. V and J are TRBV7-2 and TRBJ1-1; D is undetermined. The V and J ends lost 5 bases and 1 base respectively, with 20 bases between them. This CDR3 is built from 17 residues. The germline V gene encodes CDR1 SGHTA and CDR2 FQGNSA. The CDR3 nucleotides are TGTGCCAGCAGCCGGTGGACGGTTAGAGGGCAGAACACTGAAGCTTTCTTT. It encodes CASSRWTVRGQNTEAFF. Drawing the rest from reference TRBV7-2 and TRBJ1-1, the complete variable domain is GAGVSQSPSNKVTEKGKDVELRCDPISGHTALYWYRQSLGQGLEFLIYFQGNSAPDKSGLPSDRFSAERTGGSVSTLTIQRTQQEDSAVYLCASSRWTVRGQNTEAFFGQGTRLTVV.

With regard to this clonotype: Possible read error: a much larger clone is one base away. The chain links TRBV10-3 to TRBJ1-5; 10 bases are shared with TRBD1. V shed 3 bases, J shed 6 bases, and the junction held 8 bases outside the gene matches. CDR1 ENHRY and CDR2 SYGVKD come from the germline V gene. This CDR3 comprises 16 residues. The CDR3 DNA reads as TGTGCCATCAGTGAAGGGACAGGGGCTCTTAGTCAGCCCCAGCATTTT. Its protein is CAISEGTGALSQPQHF.

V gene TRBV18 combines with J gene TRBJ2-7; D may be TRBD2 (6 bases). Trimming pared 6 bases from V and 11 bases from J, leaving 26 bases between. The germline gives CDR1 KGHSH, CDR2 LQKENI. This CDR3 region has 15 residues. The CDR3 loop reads CASSTGPGDPPLKYF. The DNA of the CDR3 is TGTGCCAGCTCCACCGGACCGGGGGACCCCCCTTTGAAGTACTTC.

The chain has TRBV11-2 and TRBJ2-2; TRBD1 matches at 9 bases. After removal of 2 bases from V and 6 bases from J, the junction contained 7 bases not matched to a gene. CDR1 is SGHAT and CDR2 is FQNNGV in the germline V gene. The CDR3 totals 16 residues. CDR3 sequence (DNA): TGTGCCAGCAGCTTATGGGACAGGGTGGTCCCCGGGGAGCTGTTTTTT. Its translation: CASSLWDRVVPGELFF. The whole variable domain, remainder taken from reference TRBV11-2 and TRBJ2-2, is EAGVAQSPRYKIIEKRQSVAFWCNPISGHATLYWYQQILGQGPKLLIQFQNNGVVDDSQLPKDRFSAERLKGVDSTLKIQPAKLEDSAVYLCASSLWDRVVPGELFFGEGSRLTVL.

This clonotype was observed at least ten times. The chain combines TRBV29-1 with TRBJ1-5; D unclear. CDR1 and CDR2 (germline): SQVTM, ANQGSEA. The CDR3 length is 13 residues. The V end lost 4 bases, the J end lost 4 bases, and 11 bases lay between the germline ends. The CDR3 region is CSVAGGRNQPQHF. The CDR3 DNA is TGCAGCGTTGCCGGAGGGCGGAATCAGCCCCAGCATTTT.

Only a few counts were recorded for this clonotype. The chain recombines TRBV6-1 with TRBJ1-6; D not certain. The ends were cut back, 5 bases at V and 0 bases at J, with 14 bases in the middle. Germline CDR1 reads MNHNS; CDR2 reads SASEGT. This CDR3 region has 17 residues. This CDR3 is CASSPPDGNSYNSPLHF. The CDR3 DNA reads TGTGCCAGCAGTCCCCCAGACGGCAACTCCTATAATTCACCCCTCCACTTT.

The CDR3 protein is CSARPTDASGPFF. The DNA of the CDR3 is TGCAGTGCTAGGCCCACAGACGCTAGCGGTCCTTTCTTT. The rearrangement uses TRBV20-1 and TRBJ1-1; D gene unclear. CDR3 length equals 13 residues. CDR1 and CDR2 from the germline V gene are DFQATT and SNEGSKA (reference sequence). V lost 3 bases and J lost 12, with 20 bases in between.

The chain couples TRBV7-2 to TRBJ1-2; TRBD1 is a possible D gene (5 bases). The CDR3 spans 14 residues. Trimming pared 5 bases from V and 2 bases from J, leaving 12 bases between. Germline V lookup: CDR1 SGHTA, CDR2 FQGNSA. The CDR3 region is CASSPRGENYGYTF. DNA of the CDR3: TGTGCCAGCAGCCCCCGGGGGGAGAACTATGGCTACACCTTC.

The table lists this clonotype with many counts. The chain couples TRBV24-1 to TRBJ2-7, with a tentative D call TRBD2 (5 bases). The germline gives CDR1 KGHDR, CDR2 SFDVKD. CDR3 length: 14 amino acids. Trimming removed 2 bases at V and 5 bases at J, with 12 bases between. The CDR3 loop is CATSDYPTTDEQYF. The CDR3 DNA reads TGTGCCACCAGTGATTACCCGACTACAGACGAGCAGTACTTC.

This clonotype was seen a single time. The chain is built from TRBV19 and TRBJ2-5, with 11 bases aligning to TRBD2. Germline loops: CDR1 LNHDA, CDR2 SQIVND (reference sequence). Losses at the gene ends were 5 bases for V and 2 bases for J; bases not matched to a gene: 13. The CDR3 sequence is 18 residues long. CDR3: CASSLGLAGLRGQETQYF. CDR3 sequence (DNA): TGTGCCAGTAGTCTTGGACTAGCGGGCCTTAGGGGGCAAGAGACCCAGTACTTC.

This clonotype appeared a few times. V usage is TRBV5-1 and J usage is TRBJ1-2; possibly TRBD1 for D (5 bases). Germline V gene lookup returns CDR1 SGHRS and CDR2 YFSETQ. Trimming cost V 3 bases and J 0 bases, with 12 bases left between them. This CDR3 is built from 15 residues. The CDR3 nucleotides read TGCGCCAGCAGCTCGGGACGGACGACTAACTATGGCTACACCTTC. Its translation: CASSSGRTTNYGYTF.